A single sample is the source of the 16 T cell receptor beta chains below, sequenced in a study of T cells in Graves' hyperthyroidism and ophthalmopathy (dated by TCRdb to between 2019 and 2020). The library was generated by multiplex PCR. Sequencing took place on an Illumina HiSeq 2000. Amplification of TCR beta CDR3 regions was carried out from RNA transcripts. The first round of RT-PCR for the TCR CDR3 was performed with the HTBI primer set and the Qiagen OneStep RT-PCR kit. TCRdb ran its own pipeline on the public reads, namely fastp trimming at Q25 and MiXCR clone calling, and kept in-frame beta chains. A single entry per CDR3 protein holds the most common genes and DNA from its merged rows. The sample table holds 160,000 or so distinct CDR3 sequences, of which roughly 10% were seen once. More than 20% of the sample rests with the top ten. Sequenced sample: blood. These receptors were collected from a woman between 18 and 29 years old with Graves' hyperthyroidism that later progressed to Graves' ophthalmopathy.

This clonotype was observed at least ten times. This chain joins TRBV20-1 and TRBJ2-1, with TRBD2 identical over 11 bases. This CDR3 is built from 15 residues. Trimming cost V 3 bases and J 9 bases; bases outside gene matches: 10. Germline V gene sequence: CDR1 DFQATT, CDR2 SNEGSKA (reference sequence). The CDR3 region has the DNA TGCAGTGCTAGCCGGAGTAGCGGGAGGGACAGTGAGCAGTTCTTC. Translated, it gives CSASRSSGRDSEQFF.

CDR3 sequence reads: CASSTAAGGAGVQPQHF. The CDR3 nucleotides are TGTGCCAGTAGTACCGCCGCGGGGGGGGCCGGGGTTCAGCCCCAGCATTTT. The rearrangement uses TRBV19 and TRBJ1-5; TRBD1 is a possible D gene (6 bases). This CDR3 is built from 17 residues. The V end lost 4 bases, the J end lost 6 bases, and 22 bases lay between the germline ends. Germline V gene sequence: CDR1 LNHDA, CDR2 SQIVND (reference sequence).

The genes are TRBV10-2 and TRBJ2-3; TRBD2 agrees at 12 bases. CDR3 size: 21 residues. The germline CDR1 and CDR2 sequences are WSHSY and SAAADI. Here the CDR3 DNA reads TGCGCTAGCGCGTTGTCGTACACGTCTAGCGGGGGGGACTATGACACAGATACGCAGTATTTT. Translation: CASALSYTSSGGDYDTDTQYF.

This clonotype has a count of ten or more. The chain joins TRBV5-4 to TRBJ1-5; D might be TRBD1 (5 bases). Between the trimmed V and J ends, which lost 4 bases and 7 bases, there was a span of 12 bases. Germline lookup yields CDR1 SGHNT and CDR2 YYREEE (reference sequence). This CDR3 spans 13 amino acids. CDR3 sequence: CASSQGTEQPQHF. As DNA, the CDR3 is TGTGCCAGCAGCCAAGGGACCGAACAGCCCCAGCATTTT.

This clonotype was seen ten or more times. The chain carries TRBV12-3 or TRBV12-4 and TRBJ1-1, with D perhaps TRBD1 (6 bases). This CDR3 contains 13 residues. V lost 10 bases and J lost 2, with 14 bases in between. CDR3 nucleotide sequence: TGTGCCACCTTGGACAGCTACAACACTGAAGCTTTCTTT. Translated, it gives CATLDSYNTEAFF.

Comments on this clonotype: This may stem from a read error, because a much larger clone lies one nucleotide away. The chain employs TRBV2 and TRBJ1-3; 7 bases fit TRBD1. The V gene's germline CDR1 is SNHLY and CDR2 FYNNEI. The CDR3 covers 13 residues. In DNA form, the CDR3 reads TGTGCCAGAGGGACAGCCTCTGGAAGCACCATATATTTT. This translates into CARGTASGSTIYF.

The count of this clonotype is one. CDR3 nucleotide sequence: TGTGCCAGCAGGGGGATTCATAGCAATCAGCCCCAGCATTTT. Its translation is CASRGIHSNQPQHF. The chain uses TRBV12-3 or TRBV12-4 and TRBJ1-5; D gene uncertain. Trimming took off 6 bases at V and 0 bases at J, with 9 bases between the two ends. The CDR3 totals 14 residues.

This clonotype appeared many times. The chain uses TRBV2 and TRBJ1-5; D unclear. Trimming removed 6 bases at V and 0 bases at J, with 6 bases between. This CDR3 comprises 13 residues. The germline V gene encodes CDR1 SNHLY and CDR2 FYNNEI. CDR3 coding DNA: TGTGCCAGCAGAGGTAATAGCAATCAGCCCCAGCATTTT. Translated: CASRGNSNQPQHF.

In its sample, this clonotype was seen many times. The rearrangement joins TRBV29-1 to TRBJ1-2; 7 bases map to TRBD1. This CDR3 has 16 residues. V trimming: 6 bases; J trimming: 6 bases; junction bases outside the gene matches: 19. Germline V CDR1 and CDR2: SQVTM, ANQGSEA. CDR3 bases: TGCAGCGTGGGGGGGGCAGGGGGGGTTTTTGGAGATGGCTACACCTTC. Protein: CSVGGAGGVFGDGYTF. The variable domain in full, with the rest retrieved from reference TRBV29-1 and TRBJ1-2, is SAVISQKPSRDICQRGTSLTIQCQVDSQVTMMFWYRQQPGQSLTLIATANQGSEATYESGFVIDKFPISRPNLTFSTLTVSNMSPEDSSIYLCSVGGAGGVFGDGYTFGSGTRLTVV.

This clonotype was counted at least ten times. V gene TRBV6-2 or TRBV6-3 combines with J gene TRBJ1-2; 10 positions agree with TRBD1. The germline CDR1 and CDR2 sequences are MNHEY and SVGEGT. The CDR3 consists of 13 residues. The ends lost 11 bases at V and 4 bases at J; junction bases unmatched: 7. CDR3 sequence: CAGRQGAGYGYTF. The CDR3 DNA is TGTGCCGGACGACAGGGGGCCGGCTATGGCTACACCTTC.

This clonotype was seen ten or more times. The chain recombines TRBV3-1 with TRBJ1-5; D uncertain. Trimming pared 0 bases from V and 6 bases from J, leaving 12 bases between. Germline CDR1 is LGHDT and CDR2 is YNNKEL (reference sequence). The CDR3 has 15 amino acids. The CDR3 DNA reads TGTGCCAGCAGCCAAGATAACAGTCGTCTTCAGCCCCAGCATTTT. Its translation: CASSQDNSRLQPQHF.

This chain joins TRBV4-2 and TRBJ2-7; D ambiguous. The CDR3 is 14 amino acids. The V gene's germline CDR1 is LGHNA and CDR2 YNFKEQ. V shed 0 bases and J shed 0 bases, with 6 bases lying between them. The CDR3 DNA reads TGTGCCAGCAGCCAAGACCTACGCTCCTACGAGCAGTACTTC. Protein product: CASSQDLRSYEQYF.

In the case of this clonotype: This may be a read error, as it is one base from a much larger clone. J is TRBJ1-1 and V is TRBV2; D is undetermined. CDR1 SNHLY and CDR2 FYNNEI come from the germline V gene. The CDR3 has 12 amino acids. CDR3: CASSEIRTGAFF. CDR3 DNA: TGTGCCAGCAGTGAAATAAGGACTGGAGCTTTCTTT.

To note about this clonotype: A much more abundant neighbour one base away suggests this may be a read error. CDR3 sequence reads: CASSPITGGNERFF. The CDR3 DNA follows: TGTGCCAGCAGCCCGATCACAGGGGGCAATGAGCGGTTCTTC. This chain uses TRBV3-1 with TRBJ2-1; 9 bases are a match to TRBD1. Germline V lookup: CDR1 LGHDT, CDR2 YNNKEL (reference sequence). The CDR3 spans 14 residues.

This clonotype was seen ten or more times. The V and J genes are TRBV3-1 and TRBJ2-1; TRBD2 matches 7 bases. Germline-derived CDR1 and CDR2 are LGHDT and YNNKEL (reference sequence). V trimming: 4 bases; J trimming: 4 bases; junction bases outside the gene matches: 13. The CDR3 spans 17 residues. The CDR3 coding sequence is TGTGCCAGCAGCCCCCTAGCTAGCGGACGATTGTACAATGAGCAGTTCTTC. It specifies CASSPLASGRLYNEQFF.

Many counts were recorded for this clonotype. CDR3 sequence (DNA): TGTGCCAGCAGTTTATCGGGGCAGCGGGGCTACGAGCAGTACTTC. Its protein product is CASSLSGQRGYEQYF. The chain joins TRBV27 to TRBJ2-7; 7 nucleotides match TRBD2. Germline CDR1 reads MNHEY; CDR2 reads SMNVEV (reference sequence). V was pared by 0 bases and J by 3 bases, with 5 bases of the junction left unmatched. This CDR3 has 15 residues.